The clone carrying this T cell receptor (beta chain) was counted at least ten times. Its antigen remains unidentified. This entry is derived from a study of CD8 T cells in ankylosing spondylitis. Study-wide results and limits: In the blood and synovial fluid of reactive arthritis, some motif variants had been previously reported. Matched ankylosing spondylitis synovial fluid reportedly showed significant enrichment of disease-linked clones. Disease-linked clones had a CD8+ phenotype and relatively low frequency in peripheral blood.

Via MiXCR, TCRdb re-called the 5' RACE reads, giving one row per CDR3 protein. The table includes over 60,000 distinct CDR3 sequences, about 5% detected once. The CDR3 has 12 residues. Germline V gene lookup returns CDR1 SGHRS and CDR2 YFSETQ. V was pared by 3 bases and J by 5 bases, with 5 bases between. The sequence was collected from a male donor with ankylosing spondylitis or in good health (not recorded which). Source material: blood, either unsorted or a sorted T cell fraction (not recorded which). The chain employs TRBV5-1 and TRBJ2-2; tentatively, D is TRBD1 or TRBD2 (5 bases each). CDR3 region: CASSWGTGELFF. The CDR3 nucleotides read TGCGCCAGCAGCTGGGGGACCGGGGAGCTGTTTTTT. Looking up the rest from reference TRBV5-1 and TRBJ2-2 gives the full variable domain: KAGVTQTPRYLIKTRGQQVTLSCSPISGHRSVSWYQQTPGQGLQFLFEYFSETQRNKGNFPGRFSGRQFSNSRSEMNVSTLELGDSALYLCASSWGTGELFFGEGSRLTVL.